A selection of T cell receptor beta chains follows, all from one sample in a study of Tregs in tolerant kidney transplant recipients. Sequencing used immunoSEQ multiplex PCR; TCRdb keeps in-frame clones, though not all of them. The repertoire holds tens of thousands of clones, with over 85% as singletons. Sequenced material: CD4+ T cells from blood, taken before the transplant. The receptors stem from a human donor who received a combined kidney and bone marrow transplant. Both conserved end residues are part of each CDR3. A D gene is named only where the DNA matches it firmly. Rows give clone size only sometimes, using once, few, many, or a class for an expanded clone.

V gene	J gene	clone size	D gene	CDR3 protein	CDR3 DNA
TRBV7-2	TRBJ2-7	.	TRBD2	CASSPGKGSGVSYEQYF	TGTGCCAGCAGCCCCGGAAAGGGTAGCGGGGTCTCCTACGAGCAGTACTTC
TRBV19	TRBJ1-1	.	TRBD1	CASSTGQGWLGEAFF	TGTGCCAGTAGTACGGGACAGGGGTGGTTGGGTGAAGCTTTCTTT
TRBV7-7	TRBJ2-1	.	.	CASSLEVGREQFF	TGTGCCAGCAGCTTAGAGGTTGGGAGGGAGCAGTTCTTC
TRBV4-1	TRBJ1-2	.	TRBD1	CASSHTGQSYGYTF	TGCGCCAGCAGCCATACGGGACAGAGCTATGGCTACACCTTC
TRBV6-1	TRBJ2-1	.	TRBD1	CASSQVRQGPPNEQFF	TGTGCCAGCAGTCAAGTTCGACAGGGGCCCCCTAATGAGCAGTTCTTC
TRBV5-4	TRBJ2-5	.	TRBD2	CASSRPGLAAQETQYF	TGTGCCAGCAGCCGCCCGGGGCTAGCGGCCCAAGAGACCCAGTACTTC
TRBV19	TRBJ2-2	.	.	CASSKGATNTGELFF	TGTGCCAGTAGTAAAGGGGCCACCAACACCGGGGAGCTGTTTTTT
TRBV18	TRBJ2-3	.	TRBD1	CASSPSDRGTDTQYF	TGTGCCAGCTCACCGTCAGACAGGGGCACAGATACGCAGTATTTT
TRBV18	TRBJ2-7	.	.	CASSQGRHEQYF	TGTGCCAGCTCCCAGGGGAGACACGAGCAGTACTTC
TRBV20-1	TRBJ2-3	.	.	CSARLLNTQYF	TGCAGTGCGCGCCTTTTGAATACGCAGTATTTT
TRBV19	TRBJ1-2	few	TRBD1	CASSMTGAYHNYGYTF	TGTGCCAGTAGTATGACAGGGGCCTACCATAACTATGGCTACACCTTC
TRBV28	TRBJ1-2	.	.	CASSHSINHGYTF	TGTGCCAGCAGTCACAGCATTAACCATGGCTACACCTTC
TRBV27	TRBJ2-7	.	.	CASTTARGEQYF	TGTGCCAGCACCACAGCCAGGGGCGAGCAGTACTTC
TRBV29-1	TRBJ2-3	.	TRBD2	CSVEDLGTSGQQYF	TGCAGCGTTGAAGATCTTGGGACTAGCGGGCAGCAGTATTTT
TRBV27	TRBJ2-7	.	.	CASSFSVAGYEQYF	TGTGCCAGCAGTTTCTCCGTGGCGGGGTACGAGCAGTACTTC
TRBV6-6	TRBJ2-1	.	TRBD2	CASQGQRGGSYNEQFF	TGTGCCAGCCAGGGCCAGCGGGGGGGATCCTACAATGAGCAGTTCTTC
TRBV11-1	TRBJ2-3	few	TRBD2	CASSSSGRPLNTDTQYF	TGTGCCAGCAGCTCTAGCGGGAGGCCCCTAAACACAGATACGCAGTATTTT
TRBV6-1	TRBJ1-3	.	.	CASSEGVLLGDTIYF	TGTGCCAGCAGTGAAGGAGTCCTATTAGGGGACACCATATATTTT
TRBV5-4	TRBJ2-3	.	TRBD2	CASSLVGSGVDTQYF	TGTGCCAGCAGCTTGGTTGGTAGCGGGGTAGATACGCAGTATTTT
TRBV18	TRBJ2-7	.	.	CASSPTRLSYEQYF	TGTGCCAGCTCACCAACTAGACTATCCTACGAGCAGTACTTC
TRBV7-2	TRBJ2-1	.	TRBD2	CASSLRGLAVNEQFF	TGTGCCAGCAGCTTACGGGGACTAGCGGTGAATGAGCAGTTCTTC
TRBV15	TRBJ2-7	.	TRBD1	CATSRDKWDRGNYEQYF	TGTGCCACCAGCAGAGATAAATGGGACAGGGGTAACTACGAGCAGTACTTC
TRBV7-8	TRBJ2-1	once	.	CASSLGGNYNEQFF	TGTGCCAGCAGCTTAGGAGGTAACTACAATGAGCAGTTCTTC
TRBV10-3	TRBJ2-5	.	.	CATRGETQYF	TGTGCCACGAGAGGGGAGACCCAGTACTTC
TRBV6-5	TRBJ2-1	.	.	CASSYGGLNNEQFF	TGTGCCAGCAGTTACGGAGGCCTCAACAATGAGCAGTTCTTC
TRBV14	TRBJ2-7	.	TRBD2	CASSPFLAGGSYEQYF	TGTGCCAGCAGCCCCTTCCTAGCGGGAGGTTCCTACGAGCAGTACTTC
TRBV5-5	TRBJ1-3	few	.	CASSLGGISSGNTIYF	TGTGCCAGCAGCTTGGGAGGGATTAGCTCTGGAAACACCATATATTTT
TRBV5-4	TRBJ1-6	.	.	CASSLSGDNSPLHF	TGTGCCAGCAGCTTGTCAGGGGATAATTCACCCCTCCACTTT
TRBV28	TRBJ2-1	.	.	CASSLADGGQFF	TGTGCCAGCAGTTTAGCTGACGGAGGTCAGTTCTTC